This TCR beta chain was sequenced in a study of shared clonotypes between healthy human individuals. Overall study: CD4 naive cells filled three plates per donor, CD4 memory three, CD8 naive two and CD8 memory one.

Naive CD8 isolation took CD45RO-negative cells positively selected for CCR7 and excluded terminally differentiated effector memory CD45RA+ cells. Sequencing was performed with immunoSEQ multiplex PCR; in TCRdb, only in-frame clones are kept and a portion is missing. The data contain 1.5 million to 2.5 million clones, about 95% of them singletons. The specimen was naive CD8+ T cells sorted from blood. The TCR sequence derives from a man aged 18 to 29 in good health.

The CDR3 coding sequence is TGTGCCAGCAGCCGTACTAGCGGGAGTCCACCCAAAAACATTCAGTACTTC. As protein: CASSRTSGSPPKNIQYF. The genes are TRBV7-9 and TRBJ2-4; 11 bases line up with TRBD2. There are 17 residues in the CDR3. The V gene end was trimmed by 5 bases and the J gene end by 2 bases; junction bases not matched to a gene: 8. The V gene's germline CDR1 is SEHNR and CDR2 FQNEAQ (reference sequence).